The T cell receptor (beta chain) described here comes from a study of OX40 agonist ivuxolimab in advanced cancers. Study as a whole: The mean age was roughly 60 years, ranging from 23 to 79, with more than 70% of participants male. Partial responses were seen in three patients, one with hepatocellular carcinoma and two with cutaneous melanoma.

In the case of this clone: The antigen remains unidentified.

This CDR3 contains 15 residues. Trimming removed 8 bases from V and 0 bases from J, with 16 bases in between. Germline V CDR1 and CDR2: KGHSH, LQKENI. Blood samples were obtained at baseline, cycle 4 day 1, and cycle 7 day 1. Study-level findings and limits: Low levels of normalized T-cell clonal expansion also appeared in some nonresponders.

Assay: immunoSEQ multiplex PCR; the TCRdb copy retains only in-frame clones and omits some. The sample shows 70,000 to 80,000 clones, around nine tenths of them seen only once. Source: CD4+ or CD8+ T cells sorted from blood, taken in a trial of the OX40 agonist ivuxolimab. V and J are TRBV18 and TRBJ1-1; possibly TRBD1 for D (5 bases). This sequence was found in an adult with an advanced solid tumor such as melanoma, head and neck, liver or kidney cancer. CDR3 in amino acids: CASGLGAGMNTEAFF. The CDR3 coding sequence is TGTGCCAGCGGGCTTGGGGCCGGGATGAACACTGAAGCTTTCTTT.